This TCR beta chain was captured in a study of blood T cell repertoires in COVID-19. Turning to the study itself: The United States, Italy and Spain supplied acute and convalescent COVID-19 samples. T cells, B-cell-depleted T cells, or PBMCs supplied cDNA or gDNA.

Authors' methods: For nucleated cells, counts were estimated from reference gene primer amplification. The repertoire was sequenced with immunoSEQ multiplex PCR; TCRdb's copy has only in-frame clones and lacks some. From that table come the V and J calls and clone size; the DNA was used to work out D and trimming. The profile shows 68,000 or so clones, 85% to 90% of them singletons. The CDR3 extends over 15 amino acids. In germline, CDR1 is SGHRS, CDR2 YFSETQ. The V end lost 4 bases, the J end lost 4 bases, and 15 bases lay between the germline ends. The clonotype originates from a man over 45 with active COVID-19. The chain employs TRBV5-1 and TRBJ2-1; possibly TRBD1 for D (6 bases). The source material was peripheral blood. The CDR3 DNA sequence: TGCGCCAGCAGCGTGACGAGGGGGTTTTACAATGAGCAGTTCTTC. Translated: CASSVTRGFYNEQFF.